Sequencing of this T cell receptor beta chain was carried out in a study of cytomegalovirus exposure and HLA in healthy donors. As to this clone: Its antigen remains unidentified.

Study-level findings and limits: A later look showed TCR association rates differing by HLA locus, highest for DRB1 and lowest for HLA-C. Reports credit the classifier with highly specific, highly sensitive diagnosis of cytomegalovirus status.

While unrecorded immune exposures were likely, the donors were nominally healthy when sampled. The CDR3 contains 14 residues. Per germline, CDR1 MNHEY and CDR2 SVGAGI. V was shortened by 2 bases and J by 3 bases, with 11 bases between the two germline ends. The PCR ran on 60 Vbeta and 13 Jbeta primers. The protocol was immunoSEQ multiplex PCR, while the TCRdb copy is restricted to in-frame clones and leaves out a portion. The data hold around 160,000 clones, with about 70% observed a single time. The source material was PBMCs. The sequence was collected from a woman in her thirties or forties in good health and CMV-seropositive. The V call is TRBV6-5, the J call TRBJ2-7; D is possibly TRBD2 (6 bases). The CDR3: CASSYGAGLYEQYF. CDR3 nucleotides: TGTGCCAGCAGTTACGGAGCGGGCCTCTACGAGCAGTACTTC.